These 14 T cell receptor beta chains were all obtained from the same sample, sequenced in a study of CD8+CD57+ T cells in acquired aplastic anemia. Using genomic DNA as the template, TCR beta VDJ and CDR3 profiling was carried out. TCRdb re-called the reads through MiXCR, storing one row per CDR3 protein. Of about 210,000 distinct CDR3 sequences listed, 34% are singletons. Sequencing was done on a sample of sorted CD4+, CD8+, or CD8+CD57+ T cells (not recorded which) from PBMCs. Source of these receptors: a human donor in good health, serving as a control.

This clonotype was counted between two and nine times. The V and J genes are TRBV30 and TRBJ2-3; D may be TRBD2 (6 bases). The ends were cut back, 0 bases at V and 1 base at J, with 11 bases in the middle. Germline loops: CDR1 GTSNPN, CDR2 SVGIG (reference sequence). There are 15 residues in the CDR3. The CDR3 sequence: CAWSVGGAGTDTQYF. In DNA form, the CDR3 reads TGTGCCTGGAGTGTAGGCGGGGCCGGCACAGATACGCAGTATTTT.

The chain combines TRBV20-1 with TRBJ1-5, with no clear D. V lost 6 bases to trimming and J lost 1 base, with 16 bases between them. This CDR3 contains 15 residues. In germline, CDR1 is DFQATT, CDR2 SNEGSKA (reference sequence). The CDR3 DNA sequence: TGCAGTGCAACCCTAACGGGAGCAAGCAATCAGCCCCAGCATTTT. Its protein product is CSATLTGASNQPQHF.

This sequence joins TRBV25-1 and TRBJ2-1; D gene unclear. CDR1 and CDR2 from the germline V gene are MGHDK and SYGVNS. This CDR3 spans 13 amino acids. Deletions cut 8 bases from V and 9 bases from J, with 17 bases between. The CDR3 coding sequence is TGTGCCAGCTCAGGTGTACGTCCTAGTGAGCAGTTCTTC. This sequence encodes CASSGVRPSEQFF.

This clonotype was detected many times. The chain combines TRBV4-1 with TRBJ2-7, with D perhaps matching TRBD2 (6 bases). The V end was cut by 4 bases, the J end by 2 bases, with 21 bases between. The CDR3 totals 17 residues. Germline loops: CDR1 MGHRA, CDR2 YSYEKL. CDR3 in DNA: TGCGCCAGCAGCCGCTACATAACCGGGACGGGAGCCTACGAGCAGTACTTC. Residues: CASSRYITGTGAYEQYF.

The V call is TRBV6-5, the J call TRBJ1-2; no clear D gene. This CDR3 is 14 amino acids long. From germline, CDR1 is MNHEY and CDR2 SVGAGI. V was cut by 2 bases and J by 5 bases, with 12 bases left in between. The CDR3 protein is CASSYAQVFYGYTF. In DNA, the CDR3 is TGTGCCAGCAGTTACGCCCAAGTCTTTTATGGCTACACCTTC.

This chain connects TRBV4-1 to TRBJ2-7, with unresolved D. V lost 1 base and J 1 base, leaving 17 bases between the germline ends. The CDR3 loop spans 17 amino acids. CDR1 and CDR2 (germline): MGHRA, YSYEKL. CDR3 nucleotides: TGCGCCAGCAGCCAAGTAGGTCGGGCTATTAAGTCCTACGAGCAGTACTTC. Amino acids: CASSQVGRAIKSYEQYF.

The chain recombines TRBV2 with TRBJ1-3; D is ambiguous. CDR3 length: 11 residues. Germline CDR1 is SNHLY and CDR2 is FYNNEI. Trimming cost V 2 bases and J 11 bases, with 7 bases left between them. CDR3 residues: CASSEYEPIYF. For the CDR3, the DNA is TGTGCCAGCAGTGAATACGAACCCATATATTTT.

This clonotype has at least ten counts. J is TRBJ1-2 and V is TRBV7-9, with 8 bases lining up with TRBD1. V shed 5 bases, J shed 4 bases, and the junction held 6 bases outside the gene matches. There are 14 residues in the CDR3. Germline V gives CDR1 SEHNR, CDR2 FQNEAQ (reference sequence). CDR3 amino acids: CASSIQQGGYGYTF. In nucleotides, the CDR3 is TGTGCCAGCAGCATACAACAGGGGGGCTATGGCTACACCTTC. The whole variable domain, remainder taken from reference TRBV7-9 and TRBJ1-2, is DTGVSQNPRHKITKRGQNVTFRCDPISEHNRLYWYRQTLGQGPEFLTYFQNEAQLEKSRLLSDRFSAERPKGSFSTLEIQRTEQGDSAMYLCASSIQQGGYGYTFGSGTRLTVV.

This clonotype occurred many times. V and J are TRBV7-2 and TRBJ2-7; weak D call: TRBD1 (6 bases). The length of the CDR3 is 15 residues. Trimming removed 2 bases from V and 5 bases from J, with 16 bases in between. Per the germline V gene, CDR1 is SGHTA and CDR2 is FQGNSA. The CDR3 DNA is TGTGCCAGCAGCTTACGCACAGGGAGTCGAGACGAGCAGTACTTC. Its translation: CASSLRTGSRDEQYF.

V usage is TRBV4-2 and J usage is TRBJ1-1; tentative D call: TRBD1 (6 bases). This CDR3 is 17 amino acids long. Trimming left V 4 bases short and J 4 bases short, with 22 bases between. Germline CDR1 and CDR2: LGHNA and YNFKEQ. The CDR3 coding sequence is TGTGCCAGCAGCCGTGCACTTGCAAACAGGGACGGCACTGAAGCTTTCTTT. Protein: CASSRALANRDGTEAFF.

This chain links TRBV11-1 with TRBJ1-6; D possibly corresponds to TRBD1 (5 bases). This CDR3 contains 17 residues. Between the trimmed V and J ends, which lost 1 base and 0 bases, there was a span of 10 bases. Germline CDR1 SGHAT, CDR2 FQDESV (reference sequence). The CDR3 is CASSLVRDSSYNSPLHF. CDR3 in DNA: TGTGCCAGCAGCTTAGTCAGGGATAGCTCCTATAATTCACCCCTCCACTTT. Based on the CDR3 plus reference TRBV11-1 and TRBJ1-6, the full variable domain is EAEVAQSPRYKITEKSQAVAFWCDPISGHATLYWYRQILGQGPELLVQFQDESVVDDSQLPKDRFSAERLKGVDSTLKIQPAELGDSAMYLCASSLVRDSSYNSPLHFGNGTRLTVT.

In its sample, this clonotype was seen many times. The J gene is TRBJ2-7, the V gene TRBV11-2; tentative D call: TRBD2 (5 bases). Germline CDR1 and CDR2: SGHAT and FQNNGV. The length of the CDR3 is 15 residues. Trimming removed 5 bases at V and 3 bases at J, with 17 bases between. Written as DNA, the CDR3 is TGTGCCAGCAGCCCGGTAGCGTCCCCCTTCTACGAGCAGTACTTC. Translated, it gives CASSPVASPFYEQYF.

As to this clonotype: A much bigger clone sits one base away, suggesting this may be a read error. V usage is TRBV9 and J usage is TRBJ2-7; D is tentatively TRBD1 or TRBD2 (5 bases each). CDR3 length equals 16 residues. Germline lookup yields CDR1 SGDLS and CDR2 YYNGEE. V was shortened by 2 bases and J by 6 bases, with 21 bases between the two germline ends. CDR3 protein: CASSVEPGRPLGEQYF. The CDR3 DNA reads TGTGCCAGCAGCGTGGAACCGGGACGCCCCCTAGGCGAGCAGTACTTC.

This clonotype was observed a few times. This chain joins TRBV29-1 and TRBJ2-7; D gene uncertain. The ends were cut back, 4 bases at V and 4 bases at J, with 8 bases in the middle. Looked up from germline, CDR1 is SQVTM and CDR2 is ANQGSEA. This CDR3 comprises 11 residues. CDR3 protein: CSVASSYEQYF. In DNA, the CDR3 is TGCAGCGTTGCCTCGAGTTACGAGCAGTACTTC.